Listed here are 8 T cell receptor beta chains from one sample, sequenced in a study of chemoradiotherapy in HPV16-positive cancers. The table came from immunoSEQ multiplex PCR; TCRdb's copy has only in-frame clones and leaves some out. The sample carries about 12,000 clones, about three quarters recorded once. The sample was gathered from a patient who underwent chemoradiotherapy. Every receptor here comes from a human donor with HPV-associated anogenital cancer.

This chain joins TRBV10-2 and TRBJ2-2; 9 bases line up with TRBD2. Germline V gives CDR1 WSHSY, CDR2 SAAADI. The CDR3 loop spans 16 amino acids. The J segment lost 5 bases and the V segment lost 10 bases, leaving 14 bases of the junction unmatched. The CDR3 region is CATKVVAGVGTGELFF. The CDR3 DNA reads TGCGCCACCAAGGTGGTAGCGGGGGTGGGGACCGGGGAGCTGTTTTTT.

The table lists this clone with a few counts. The rearrangement links TRBV27 to TRBJ1-4; D may be TRBD1 (5 bases). Germline assignment: CDR1 MNHEY and CDR2 SMNVEV (reference sequence). V gave up 8 bases and J gave up 3 bases, with 16 bases separating them. This CDR3 is built from 15 residues. The CDR3 DNA reads TGTGCCAGCGGAGGGACGACCGCTCCTAATGAAAAACTGTTTTTT. Translating it yields CASGGTTAPNEKLFF.

The chain couples TRBV6-5 to TRBJ1-1; 7 bases fit TRBD1. The germline V gene encodes CDR1 MNHEY and CDR2 SVGAGI. The CDR3 is made up of 13 amino acids. Germline trimming cut 5 bases from V and 7 bases from J; bases unmatched to any gene: 7. The CDR3 loop is CASSRQGIHEAFF. The DNA for the CDR3 is TGTGCCAGCAGTCGACAGGGAATCCATGAAGCTTTCTTT.

The chain carries TRBV6-5 and TRBJ2-3; no clear D. V dropped 3 bases and J dropped 1 base, with 8 bases sitting between them. The length of the CDR3 is 14 residues. In germline, CDR1 is MNHEY, CDR2 SVGAGI. The CDR3 protein is CASSYSGGTDTQYF. The CDR3, as DNA: TGTGCCAGCAGTTATTCAGGTGGCACAGATACGCAGTATTTT.

The chain has TRBV7-6 and TRBJ2-6; D is unresolved. In germline, CDR1 is SGHVS, CDR2 FNYEAQ. This CDR3 is 17 amino acids long. V was trimmed by 5 bases and J by 0 bases, leaving 14 bases between them. CDR3 bases: TGTGCCAGCAGCCCTACTCTGCGAAGCTCTGGGGCCAACGTCCTGACTTTC. It codes for CASSPTLRSSGANVLTF.

This clone was seen more than once but under ten times. The V and J genes are TRBV5-1 and TRBJ1-1; D is possibly TRBD1 (6 bases). Germline CDR1 is SGHRS and CDR2 is YFSETQ. The CDR3 runs 15 residues. The V end was cut by 2 bases, the J end by 1 base, with 12 bases between. The DNA of the CDR3 is TGCGCCAGCAGCTTACCCGAGACAGGGAACACTGAAGCTTTCTTT. It codes for CASSLPETGNTEAFF.

This sequence joins TRBV5-1 and TRBJ1-1, with a possible D match to TRBD1 (5 bases). This CDR3 has 14 residues. Germline CDR1 reads SGHRS; CDR2 reads YFSETQ. V was pared by 0 bases and J by 3 bases, with 9 bases between. The CDR3 region is CASSLGGGYTEAFF. For the CDR3, the DNA is TGCGCCAGCAGCTTGGGGGGCGGATACACTGAAGCTTTCTTT.

The chain has TRBV6-1 and TRBJ2-3, with 8 nucleotides matching TRBD1. The J segment lost 0 bases and the V segment lost 4 bases, leaving 3 bases of the junction unmatched. The V gene's germline CDR1 is MNHNS and CDR2 SASEGT. The CDR3 is 15 amino acids. CDR3 sequence (DNA): TGTGCCAGCAGTGCCGGGACAGGAAGCACAGATACGCAGTATTTT. Translation gives CASSAGTGSTDTQYF.